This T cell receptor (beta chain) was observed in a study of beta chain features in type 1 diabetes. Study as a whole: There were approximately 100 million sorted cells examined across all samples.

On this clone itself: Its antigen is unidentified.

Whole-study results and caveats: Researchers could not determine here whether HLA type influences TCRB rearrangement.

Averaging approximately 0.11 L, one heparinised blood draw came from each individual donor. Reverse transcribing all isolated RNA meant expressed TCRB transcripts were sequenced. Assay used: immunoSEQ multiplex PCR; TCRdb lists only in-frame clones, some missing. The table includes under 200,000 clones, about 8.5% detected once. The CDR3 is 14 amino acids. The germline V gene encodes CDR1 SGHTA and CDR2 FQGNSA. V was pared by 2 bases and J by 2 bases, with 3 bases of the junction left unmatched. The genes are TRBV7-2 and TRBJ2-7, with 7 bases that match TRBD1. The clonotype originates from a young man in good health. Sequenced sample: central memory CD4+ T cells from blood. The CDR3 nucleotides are TGTGCCAGCAGCTTATTTCAGGGGGCCTACGAGCAGTACTTC. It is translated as CASSLFQGAYEQYF. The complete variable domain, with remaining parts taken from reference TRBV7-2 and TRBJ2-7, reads GAGVSQSPSNKVTEKGKDVELRCDPISGHTALYWYRQSLGQGLEFLIYFQGNSAPDKSGLPSDRFSAERTGGSVSTLTIQRTQQEDSAVYLCASSLFQGAYEQYFGPGTRLTVT.